This T cell receptor beta chain appears in the sequencing data of a study of blood T cell repertoires in COVID-19. Looking at the study overall: Acute and convalescent COVID-19 specimens originated in the United States, Italy and Spain.

TCRdb's copy holds only in-frame clones and misses some; the assay was immunoSEQ multiplex PCR. This sample has over 35,000 clones, with roughly 80% found just once. Sequenced input: peripheral blood. The clonotype originates from a human donor with acute or convalescent COVID-19. The donor label of this sample is uncertain.

As DNA, the CDR3 is TGTGCCAGCACCCACCGGGACACTCCGGAAAAACTGTTTTTT. Residues: CASTHRDTPEKLFF. The rearrangement links TRBV7-9 to TRBJ1-4, with D possibly TRBD1 on 6 matching bases. Germline V gene data show CDR1 as SEHNR and CDR2 as FQNEAQ (reference sequence). The CDR3 runs 14 residues. V was clipped by 7 bases and J by 8 bases, with 17 bases between them.